Presented here are 28 T cell receptor beta chains from one specimen sequenced in a study of T-cell memory formation after mild COVID-19. TCRdb reprocessed the 5' RACE reads with MiXCR, giving one entry per CDR3 protein. This sample carries hundreds of thousands of distinct CDR3 sequences, less than 20% of them seen once, and the ten largest clones take around a fifth. Specimen: PBMCs or a T cell subset sorted from them (not recorded which). These receptors originate from a man aged 18 to 30 who had mild COVID-19 (a few samples of this study predate the infection). Cell type and time point are not known.

The chain couples TRBV9 to TRBJ2-3; TRBD1 matches at 9 bases. Trimming took 5 bases from V and 9 from J; bases not matched to a gene: 13. Germline loops: CDR1 SGDLS, CDR2 YYNGEE. The CDR3 is made up of 15 amino acids. CDR3 in amino acids: CASSAGTGRPGTQYF. The CDR3 coding sequence is TGTGCCAGCAGTGCGGGGACAGGGAGGCCGGGCACGCAGTATTTT.

At least ten counts were recorded for this clonotype. The chain links TRBV5-1 to TRBJ2-3; the match to TRBD2 covers 13 bases. Germline V CDR1 and CDR2: SGHRS, YFSETQ. CDR3 length equals 17 residues. The junction had 5 bases not matched to a gene; V was cut back by 4 bases and J by 0 bases. This CDR3 reads CASSLGTSGKSTDTQYF. In nucleotides, the CDR3 is TGCGCCAGCAGCCTCGGGACTAGCGGGAAGAGCACAGATACGCAGTATTTT.

This clonotype came up a few times. The J gene is TRBJ1-2, the V gene TRBV6-5; possibly TRBD1 for D (6 bases). The V gene lost 8 bases and the J gene lost 8 bases, with 18 bases spanning the gap. The CDR3 covers 13 residues. Germline V gene lookup returns CDR1 MNHEY and CDR2 SVGAGI. The CDR3 coding sequence is TGTGCCAGCTGCGGCAGGGGTCTATGGGGCTACACCTTC. Its protein is CASCGRGLWGYTF.

The chain has TRBV6-4 and TRBJ2-1, with D hard to call. The V and J ends lost 0 bases and 6 bases respectively, with 12 bases between them. CDR3 length: 15 residues. The germline CDR1 and CDR2 sequences are MRHNA and SNTAGT. Written as DNA, the CDR3 is TGTGCCAGCAGTGACTCGATATTGCGGTTCAATGAGCAGTTCTTC. Translation: CASSDSILRFNEQFF.

Many counts were recorded for this clonotype. This chain links TRBV20-1 with TRBJ2-1, with 10 nucleotides matching TRBD1. The CDR3 extends over 15 amino acids. Germline CDR1 DFQATT, CDR2 SNEGSKA (reference sequence). With V trimmed by 1 base and J by 0 bases, 0 bases remained unmatched. CDR3 in amino acids: CSARGTGGSYNEQFF. The CDR3 nucleotides are TGCAGTGCTAGAGGGACAGGGGGCTCCTACAATGAGCAGTTCTTC.

The CDR3 DNA reads TGTGCCAGCAGCACCCGACAGGGGGCCGGGGGCACTGAAGCTTTCTTT. This codes for CASSTRQGAGGTEAFF. The chain couples TRBV7-2 to TRBJ1-1; 10 bases are a match to TRBD1. V lost 5 bases, J lost 4 bases, and 10 bases stayed unmatched. Germline CDR1 SGHTA, CDR2 FQGNSA. The CDR3 runs to 16 residues.

The gene calls are TRBV9 and TRBJ2-3; D is perhaps TRBD1 (6 bases). Germline assignment: CDR1 SGDLS and CDR2 YYNGEE. Trimming stripped 0 bases from V and 10 bases from J, with 12 bases between. The CDR3 loop spans 13 amino acids. The CDR3 loop is CASSVVNGGSQYF. The CDR3 DNA sequence: TGTGCCAGCAGCGTAGTTAATGGGGGCTCGCAGTATTTT.

This clonotype has more than one count but fewer than ten. The chain links TRBV10-3 to TRBJ2-3; D unresolved. V gave up 5 bases and J gave up 3 bases, with 3 bases separating them. Germline CDR1 reads ENHRY; CDR2 reads SYGVKD. The CDR3 is 11 amino acids. The CDR3 bases are TGTGCCATCAGTAAGACAGATACGCAGTATTTT. It encodes CAISKTDTQYF.

The V gene is TRBV27, the J gene TRBJ1-3; unclear D gene. Germline V gene data show CDR1 as MNHEY and CDR2 as SMNVEV (reference sequence). CDR3 length equals 13 residues. V lost 2 bases to trimming and J lost 2 bases, with 4 bases between them. CDR3 loop: CASSLAAGNTIYF. CDR3 nucleotide sequence: TGTGCCAGCAGTTTAGCGGCTGGAAACACCATATATTTT.

This chain uses TRBV12-3 or TRBV12-4 with TRBJ1-5, with a weak D call TRBD1 (5 bases). V lost 6 bases, J lost 5 bases, and 11 bases lay in between. The length of the CDR3 is 13 residues. CDR3 protein: CASSWTSDQPQHF. The DNA of the CDR3 is TGTGCCAGCAGCTGGACATCCGATCAGCCCCAGCATTTT.

V and J are TRBV9 and TRBJ2-3; maybe TRBD1 (6 bases). V was pared by 0 bases and J by 1 base, with 12 bases between. The CDR3 is 16 amino acids. Looked up from germline, CDR1 is SGDLS and CDR2 is YYNGEE. The CDR3 protein is CASSVEGGDGTDTQYF. The CDR3 DNA follows: TGTGCCAGCAGCGTAGAAGGGGGTGACGGCACAGATACGCAGTATTTT. Based on the CDR3 plus reference TRBV9 and TRBJ2-3, the full variable domain is DSGVTQTPKHLITATGQRVTLRCSPRSGDLSVYWYQQSLDQGLQFLIQYYNGEERAKGNILERFSAQQFPDLHSELNLSSLELGDSALYFCASSVEGGDGTDTQYFGPGTRLTVL.

This clonotype was observed a few times. The rearrangement joins TRBV25-1 to TRBJ2-3; D uncertain. This CDR3 has 15 residues. V lost 3 bases and J lost 2, with 12 bases in between. Germline V lookup: CDR1 MGHDK, CDR2 SYGVNS. The CDR3, as DNA: TGTGCCAGCAGTGACAGCGCACGGGTCACAGATACGCAGTATTTT. As protein: CASSDSARVTDTQYF.

This clonotype has a handful of counts. J is TRBJ1-2 and V is TRBV7-2, with D possibly matching TRBD1 (6 bases). The CDR3 loop spans 15 amino acids. Germline values: CDR1 SGHTA, CDR2 FQGNSA. Trimming cost V 4 bases and J 8 bases, with 20 bases left between them. The DNA for the CDR3 is TGTGCCAGCAGCTCCCCAACAGGGTACAGGTGGGGCTACACCTTC. It encodes CASSSPTGYRWGYTF.

This clonotype was seen at least ten times. The genes are TRBV7-8 and TRBJ2-6; D is uncertain. The length of the CDR3 is 15 residues. Between the trimmed V and J ends, which lost 5 bases and 0 bases, there was a span of 8 bases. CDR1 SGHVS and CDR2 FQNEAQ come from the germline V gene. For the CDR3, the DNA is TGTGCCAGCAGCCAACGTAGCTCTGGGGCCAACGTCCTGACTTTC. Its translation is CASSQRSSGANVLTF. Supplemented by reference TRBV7-8 and TRBJ2-6, the full variable domain reads GAGVSQSPRYKVAKRGQDVALRCDPISGHVSLFWYQQALGQGPEFLTYFQNEAQLDKSGLPSDRFFAERPEGSVSTLKIQRTQQEDSAVYLCASSQRSSGANVLTFGAGSRLTVL.

The rearrangement joins TRBV4-1 to TRBJ2-7; D is unclear. V dropped 1 base and J dropped 0 bases, with 7 bases sitting between them. Germline lookup yields CDR1 MGHRA and CDR2 YSYEKL. CDR3 length equals 14 residues. For the CDR3, the DNA is TGCGCCAGCAGCCAAGCGTTCAGCTCCTACGAGCAGTACTTC. This encodes CASSQAFSSYEQYF.

This clonotype was found a few times. J is TRBJ1-1 and V is TRBV20-1; tentatively, D is TRBD1 (6 bases). Germline V gives CDR1 DFQATT, CDR2 SNEGSKA (reference sequence). This CDR3 region has 16 residues. CDR3 nucleotides: TGCGGCCTTAAGGGGGGCTCGGTCGATATGAACACTGAAGCTTTCTTT. It encodes CGLKGGSVDMNTEAFF.

The genes are TRBV19 and TRBJ1-1; D might be TRBD1 (6 bases). The CDR3 loop spans 14 amino acids. Germline loops: CDR1 LNHDA, CDR2 SQIVND (reference sequence). The V end lost 4 bases, the J end lost 7 bases, and 16 bases lay between the germline ends. The CDR3 here is CASSNTGTKFEAFF. CDR3 DNA sequence: TGTGCCAGTAGTAATACCGGGACAAAGTTTGAAGCTTTCTTT.

This clonotype was found a few times. The chain couples TRBV11-3 to TRBJ2-1, with D tentatively TRBD1 (6 bases). The CDR3 is 12 residues long. Germline CDR1 reads SGHNT; CDR2 reads YENEEA. Trimming took off 3 bases at V and 8 bases at J, with 8 bases between the two ends. The CDR3 is CASSFRGYEQFF. The DNA for the CDR3 is TGTGCCAGCAGCTTCAGGGGCTATGAGCAGTTCTTC.

The chain combines TRBV4-3 with TRBJ1-6; no firm D call. Germline V lookup: CDR1 LGHNA, CDR2 YSLEER. The CDR3 runs to 18 residues. V lost 0 bases to trimming and J lost 2 bases, with 14 bases between them. The CDR3 sequence is CASSQELGGSPYNSPLHF. In DNA, the CDR3 is TGCGCCAGCAGCCAAGAATTGGGCGGCAGCCCCTATAATTCACCCCTCCACTTT.

The chain combines TRBV7-8 with TRBJ1-1; the D gene is possibly TRBD1 (5 bases). V was pared by 3 bases and J by 3 bases, with 8 bases between. The length of the CDR3 is 13 residues. CDR1 is SGHVS and CDR2 is FQNEAQ in the germline V gene. The DNA for the CDR3 is TGTGCCAGCAGCTTCATGGGGGACACTGAAGCTTTCTTT. As protein: CASSFMGDTEAFF.

J is TRBJ1-2 and V is TRBV25-1, with TRBD1 as a possible D gene (5 bases). Germline V gene lookup returns CDR1 MGHDK and CDR2 SYGVNS. The CDR3 spans 15 residues. V was cut by 4 bases and J by 0 bases, with 12 bases left in between. The CDR3 loop is CASSARGGANYGYTF. The CDR3 region has the DNA TGTGCCAGCAGTGCCCGTGGGGGGGCTAACTATGGCTACACCTTC.

Only a few counts were recorded for this clonotype. The CDR3 sequence is CASSGETTGFNYGYTF. For the CDR3, the DNA is TGTGCCAGCAGCGGGGAAACCACAGGGTTTAACTATGGCTACACCTTC. V is TRBV9 and J is TRBJ1-2; possible D gene TRBD1, 6 bases. Per the germline V gene, CDR1 is SGDLS and CDR2 is YYNGEE. Trimming removed 3 bases from V and 1 base from J, with 16 bases in between. The CDR3 has 16 amino acids. Supplemented by reference TRBV9 and TRBJ1-2, the full variable domain reads DSGVTQTPKHLITATGQRVTLRCSPRSGDLSVYWYQQSLDQGLQFLIQYYNGEERAKGNILERFSAQQFPDLHSELNLSSLELGDSALYFCASSGETTGFNYGYTFGSGTRLTVV.

This chain links TRBV29-1 with TRBJ2-1, with 9 bases matching TRBD1. The junction had 4 bases not matched to a gene; V was cut back by 7 bases and J by 3 bases. This CDR3 has 13 amino acids. Looked up from germline, CDR1 is SQVTM and CDR2 is ANQGSEA. The CDR3 nucleotides are TGCAGCGGCACAGGGGGCCTCTACAATGAGCAGTTCTTC. Translation: CSGTGGLYNEQFF.

This clonotype has more than one count but fewer than ten. The genes are TRBV7-2 and TRBJ2-1; 8 bases map to TRBD2. The V gene end was trimmed by 7 bases and the J gene end by 3 bases; junction bases not matched to a gene: 14. CDR3 length equals 17 residues. Germline V CDR1 and CDR2: SGHTA, FQGNSA. CDR3 in amino acids: CASKRRAAGGVYNEQFF. The CDR3 bases are TGTGCCAGCAAGCGTCGGGCGGCGGGGGGCGTCTACAATGAGCAGTTCTTC.

This clonotype was observed many times. The V call is TRBV20-1, the J call TRBJ2-5; D may be TRBD1 or TRBD2 (5 bases each). Per germline, CDR1 DFQATT and CDR2 SNEGSKA (reference sequence). This CDR3 region has 13 residues. Trimming took 5 bases from V and 4 from J, leaving 14 bases between them. The CDR3 DNA reads as TGCAGTGCTCCAATCGTTGGGGGAGAGACCCAGTACTTC. Protein: CSAPIVGGETQYF.

The chain is built from TRBV7-9 and TRBJ2-5, with D uncertain. The CDR3 is 15 residues long. Per germline, CDR1 SEHNR and CDR2 FQNEAQ (reference sequence). Trimming pared 1 base from V and 1 base from J, leaving 10 bases between. CDR3 sequence reads: CASSLGGPFQETQYF. In nucleotides, the CDR3 is TGTGCCAGCAGCTTAGGTGGACCTTTCCAAGAGACCCAGTACTTC.

This clonotype was seen a handful of times. J is TRBJ1-2 and V is TRBV9; tentative D call: TRBD1 (5 bases). Germline V gives CDR1 SGDLS, CDR2 YYNGEE. Trimming shortened V by 3 bases and J by 4 bases, and 16 bases separated the two germline ends. The CDR3 spans 15 residues. CDR3 DNA sequence: TGTGCCAGCAGCGCCTCGAGTGGGGCCCTCTATGGCTACACCTTC. Protein sequence: CASSASSGALYGYTF.

This clonotype was seen only a few times. The chain couples TRBV7-2 to TRBJ2-2; weak D call: TRBD1 (8 bases). Germline V gene sequence: CDR1 SGHTA, CDR2 FQGNSA. Trimming stripped 8 bases from V and 6 bases from J, with 16 bases between. The CDR3 spans 14 residues. CDR3 amino acids: CASQTQGGAGELFF. The CDR3 DNA reads as TGTGCCAGCCAGACACAGGGGGGGGCCGGGGAGCTGTTTTTT.